This T cell receptor (beta chain) comes out of a study of T-cell memory formation after mild COVID-19 (dated by TCRdb to about 2021). Study-level background: Most TCR sequence clusters were specific to one of the two donors. The cohort was made up of two young adult volunteers, one female and one male, who were previously healthy. Longitudinal TCRalpha and TCRbeta repertoire sequencing tracked T-cell clones expanding and contracting after mild COVID-19 in two donors. Results the study describes overall, beyond this receptor: From day 15 to 85, contracting clones showed balanced CD4/CD8 phenotypes, whereas a second wave of clones that expanded from day 15 to 37 leaned towards CD4+. Some responding clones were found in pre-infection memory, which suggests that pre-existing cross-reactive memory T cells took part in the SARS-CoV-2 response. Only two mild cases were covered by the study, and larger cohorts that include severe cases with pre-infection samples were considered necessary. SARS-CoV-2 specificity of the second-wave clones peaking on day 37 was not confirmed. Contracting CD4+ clones turned up mainly in the CM and EM memory subsets, whereas EMRA was where CD8+ clones were enriched.

Its CDR3 holds 13 amino acids, cysteine through phenylalanine. Just the 39-base CDR3 DNA is kept, in frame starting at base 1. Per the germline V gene (reference sequence), DFQATT is the CDR1 and SNEGSKA is the CDR2. Trimming costs V 0 bases and J 2 bases, and their ends lie 8 bases apart. To note about this clonotype: There is no known antigen for this receptor. No base qualities exist here, and no much larger clone lies one base off it.

Ficoll-Paque density gradient centrifugation was used to isolate PBMCs. TCRdb shows the sequencer as Illumina NovaSeq 6000. cDNA libraries for TCRalpha and TCRbeta were prepared by 5'RACE using constant-segment primers, with sample barcodes and unique molecular identifiers added. RNA was extracted from every sample with Trizol reagent. The libraries were amplified in two PCR steps, and the second step added a second sample barcode and Illumina TruSeq adapters. Libraries were sequenced on an Illumina NovaSeq with 2 x 150 bp paired-end reads. From the authors' description of their analysis: The reads were demultiplexed and collapsed into UMI-guided consensus sequences using migec v1.2.7. With mixcr v2.1.11, UMI consensuses were aligned to TRA and TRB V and J templates and assembled into clonotypes. A clonotype was counted as expanded or contracted only if both edgeR and NoisET called the change significant, with noise models trained on biological replicates. For edgeR calls, a false discovery rate-adjusted p below 0.01 and a log2 fold-change threshold of 1 were applied. PCA with hierarchical clustering of max-normalized trajectories of the 1000 most abundant clonotypes was used as exploratory dynamics analysis. The CD4 or CD8 phenotype of responding clones was assigned using the separately sequenced CD4+ and CD8+ repertoires. The public reads were reprocessed in TCRdb via fastp at Q25 and MiXCR, keeping in-frame beta chains. Each entry merges the rows of one CDR3 protein and shows their most common DNA and genes. The V and J calls come from TCRdb's annotation, not from the publication. Counted in this sample were 400,000 or so distinct CDR3 sequences; roughly 21% of them appeared once. The ten largest clones take up under 15% of the sample.

This receptor was obtained from an adult woman who had mild COVID-19 (a few samples of this study predate the infection). The sample titles of this study are shuffled in the database, so cell type and time point are left out; the donor was told from shared clones. The sequencing sample was made of PBMCs or a T cell subset sorted from them (not recorded which). The sequence joins TRBV20-1 to TRBJ2-7, with no D gene named confidently. The bases are TGCAGTGCTAGAGACGGATTTACCTACGAGCAGTACTTC. It is translated as CSARDGFTYEQYF.